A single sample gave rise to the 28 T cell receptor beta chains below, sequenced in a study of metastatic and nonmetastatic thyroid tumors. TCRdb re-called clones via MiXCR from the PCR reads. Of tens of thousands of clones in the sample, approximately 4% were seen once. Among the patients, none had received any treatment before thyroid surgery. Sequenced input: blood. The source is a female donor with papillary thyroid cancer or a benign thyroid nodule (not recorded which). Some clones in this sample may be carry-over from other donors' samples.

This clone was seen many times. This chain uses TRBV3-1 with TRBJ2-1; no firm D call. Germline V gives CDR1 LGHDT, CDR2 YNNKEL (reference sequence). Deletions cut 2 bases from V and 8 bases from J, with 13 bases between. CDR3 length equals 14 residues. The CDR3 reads CASSQITNVYEQFF. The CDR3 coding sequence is TGTGCCAGCAGCCAAATCACTAATGTGTATGAGCAGTTCTTC.

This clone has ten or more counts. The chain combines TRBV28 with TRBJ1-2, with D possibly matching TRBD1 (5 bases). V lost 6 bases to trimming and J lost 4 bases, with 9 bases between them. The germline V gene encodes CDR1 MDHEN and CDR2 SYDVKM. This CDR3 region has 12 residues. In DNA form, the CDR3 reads TGTGCCAGCAGCTCAGGGTTCTATGGCTACACCTTC. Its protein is CASSSGFYGYTF.

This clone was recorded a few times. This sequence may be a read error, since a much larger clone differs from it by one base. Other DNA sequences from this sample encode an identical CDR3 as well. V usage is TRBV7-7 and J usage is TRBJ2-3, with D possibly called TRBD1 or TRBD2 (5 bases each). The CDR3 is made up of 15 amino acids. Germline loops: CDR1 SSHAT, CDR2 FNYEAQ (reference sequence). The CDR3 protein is CASSPVGEGTDTQYF. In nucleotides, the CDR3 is TGTGCTAGCAGCCCGGTGGGAGAGGGGACAGATACGCAGTATTTT.

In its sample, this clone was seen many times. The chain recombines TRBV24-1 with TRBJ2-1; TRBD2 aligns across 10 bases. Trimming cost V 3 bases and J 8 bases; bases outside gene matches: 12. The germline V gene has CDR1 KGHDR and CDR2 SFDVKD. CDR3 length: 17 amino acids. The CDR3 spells CATSDPPLAGEIDEQFF. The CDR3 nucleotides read TGTGCCACCAGTGATCCCCCTCTAGCGGGAGAGATCGATGAGCAGTTCTTC.

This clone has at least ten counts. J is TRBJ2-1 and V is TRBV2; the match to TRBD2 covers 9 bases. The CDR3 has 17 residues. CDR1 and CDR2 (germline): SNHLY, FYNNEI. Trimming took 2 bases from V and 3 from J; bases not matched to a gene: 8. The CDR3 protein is CASSETEGLAIYNEQFF. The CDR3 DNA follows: TGTGCCAGCAGTGAAACCGAGGGACTAGCCATCTACAATGAGCAGTTCTTC.

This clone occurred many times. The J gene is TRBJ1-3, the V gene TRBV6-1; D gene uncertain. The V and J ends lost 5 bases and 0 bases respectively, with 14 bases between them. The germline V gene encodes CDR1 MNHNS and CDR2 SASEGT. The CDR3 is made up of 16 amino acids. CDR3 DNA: TGTGCCAGCAGTTACAATCCGGCTAACTCTGGAAACACCATATATTTT. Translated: CASSYNPANSGNTIYF.

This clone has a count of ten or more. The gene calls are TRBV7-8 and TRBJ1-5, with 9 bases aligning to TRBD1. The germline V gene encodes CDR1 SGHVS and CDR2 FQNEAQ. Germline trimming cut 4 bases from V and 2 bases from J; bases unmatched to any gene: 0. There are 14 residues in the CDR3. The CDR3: CASSWDRGNQPQHF. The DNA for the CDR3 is TGTGCCAGCAGCTGGGACAGGGGCAATCAGCCCCAGCATTTT.

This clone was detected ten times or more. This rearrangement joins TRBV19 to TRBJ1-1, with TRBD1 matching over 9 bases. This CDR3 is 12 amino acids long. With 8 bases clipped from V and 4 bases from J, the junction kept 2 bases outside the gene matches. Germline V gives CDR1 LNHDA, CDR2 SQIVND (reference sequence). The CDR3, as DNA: TGTGCCAGTGGGGACAGGGTCACTGAAGCTTTCTTT. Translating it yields CASGDRVTEAFF.

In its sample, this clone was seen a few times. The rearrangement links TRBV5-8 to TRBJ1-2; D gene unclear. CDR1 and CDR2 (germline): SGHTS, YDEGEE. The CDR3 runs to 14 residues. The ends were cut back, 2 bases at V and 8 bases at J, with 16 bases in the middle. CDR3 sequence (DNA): TGTGCCAGCAGCTTAAGATCTGGATCGTTGGGCTACACCTTC. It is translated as CASSLRSGSLGYTF.

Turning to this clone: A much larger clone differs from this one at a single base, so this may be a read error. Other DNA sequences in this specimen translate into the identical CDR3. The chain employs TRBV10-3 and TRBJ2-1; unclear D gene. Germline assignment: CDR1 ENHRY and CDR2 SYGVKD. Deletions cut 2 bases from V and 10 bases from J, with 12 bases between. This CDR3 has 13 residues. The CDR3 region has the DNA TGTGCCATCAGTGAGAGGAACGGGCCCGAGCAGTTCTTC. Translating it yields CAISERNGPEQFF.

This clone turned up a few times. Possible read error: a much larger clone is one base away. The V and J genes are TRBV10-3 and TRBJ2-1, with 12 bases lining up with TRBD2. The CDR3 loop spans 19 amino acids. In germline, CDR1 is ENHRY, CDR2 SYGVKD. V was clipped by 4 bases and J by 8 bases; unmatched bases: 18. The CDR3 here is CAISAVLAGGLTGEHEQFF. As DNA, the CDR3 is TGTGCCATCAGTGCGGTACTAGCGGGAGGACTAACAGGGGAACATGAGCAGTTCTTC.

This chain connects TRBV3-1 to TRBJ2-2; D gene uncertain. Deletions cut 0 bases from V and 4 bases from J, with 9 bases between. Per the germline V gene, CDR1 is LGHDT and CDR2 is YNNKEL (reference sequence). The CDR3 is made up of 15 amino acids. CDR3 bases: TGTGCCAGCAGCCAAGAGGGCAGTTCCACCGGGGAGCTGTTTTTT. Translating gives CASSQEGSSTGELFF.

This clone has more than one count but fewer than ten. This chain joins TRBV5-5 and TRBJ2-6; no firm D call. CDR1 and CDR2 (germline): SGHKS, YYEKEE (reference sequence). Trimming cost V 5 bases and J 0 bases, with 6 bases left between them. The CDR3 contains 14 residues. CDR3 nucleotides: TGTGCCAGCAGTAGGGACTCTGGGGCCAACGTCCTGACTTTC. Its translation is CASSRDSGANVLTF. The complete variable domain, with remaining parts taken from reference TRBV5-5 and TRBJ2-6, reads DAGVTQSPTHLIKTRGQQVTLRCSPISGHKSVSWYQQVLGQGPQFIFQYYEKEERGRGNFPDRFSARQFPNYSSELNVNALLLGDSALYLCASSRDSGANVLTFGAGSRLTVL.

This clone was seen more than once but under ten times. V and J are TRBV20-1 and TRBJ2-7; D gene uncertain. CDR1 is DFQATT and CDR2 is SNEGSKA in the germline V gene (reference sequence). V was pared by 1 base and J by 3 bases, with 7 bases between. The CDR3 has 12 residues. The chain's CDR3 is CSARVAIYEQYF. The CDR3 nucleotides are TGCAGTGCTAGAGTCGCGATCTACGAGCAGTACTTC.

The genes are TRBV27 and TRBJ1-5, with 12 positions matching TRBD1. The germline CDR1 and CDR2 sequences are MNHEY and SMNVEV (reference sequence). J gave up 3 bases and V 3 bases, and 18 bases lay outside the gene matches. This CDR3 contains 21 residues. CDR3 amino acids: CASSFRGGGTGGSANNQPQHF. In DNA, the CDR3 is TGTGCCAGCAGTTTCCGTGGGGGCGGGACAGGGGGCTCGGCTAACAATCAGCCCCAGCATTTT.

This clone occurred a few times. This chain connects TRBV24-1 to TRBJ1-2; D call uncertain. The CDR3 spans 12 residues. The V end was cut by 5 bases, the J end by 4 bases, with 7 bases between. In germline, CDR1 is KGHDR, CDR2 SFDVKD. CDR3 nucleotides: TGTGCCACCAGTGGGGATTCCTATGGCTACACCTTC. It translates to CATSGDSYGYTF.

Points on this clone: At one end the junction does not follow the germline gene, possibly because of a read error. CDR3 protein: CTSTGLAGGSRTDTQYF. Here the CDR3 DNA reads TGTACCAGCACTGGACTAGCGGGAGGTTCTAGAACAGATACGCAGTATTTT. This chain uses TRBV6-1 with TRBJ2-3; TRBD2 matches 14 bases. CDR3 length equals 17 residues. Per germline, CDR1 MNHNS and CDR2 SASEGT.

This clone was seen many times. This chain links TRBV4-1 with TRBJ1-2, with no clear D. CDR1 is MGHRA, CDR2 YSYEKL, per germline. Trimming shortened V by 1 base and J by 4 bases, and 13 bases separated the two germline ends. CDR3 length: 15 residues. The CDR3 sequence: CASSQVIVPPYGYTF. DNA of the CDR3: TGCGCCAGCAGCCAAGTGATCGTCCCACCCTATGGCTACACCTTC.

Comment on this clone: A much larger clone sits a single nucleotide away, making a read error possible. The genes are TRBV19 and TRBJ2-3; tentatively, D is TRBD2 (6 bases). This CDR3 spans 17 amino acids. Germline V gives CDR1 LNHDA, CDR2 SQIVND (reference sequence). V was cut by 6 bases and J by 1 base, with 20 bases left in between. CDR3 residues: CASRGVGGALRTDTQYF. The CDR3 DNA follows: TGTGCCAGTAGAGGCGTAGGAGGGGCCTTACGCACAGATACGCAGTATTTT.

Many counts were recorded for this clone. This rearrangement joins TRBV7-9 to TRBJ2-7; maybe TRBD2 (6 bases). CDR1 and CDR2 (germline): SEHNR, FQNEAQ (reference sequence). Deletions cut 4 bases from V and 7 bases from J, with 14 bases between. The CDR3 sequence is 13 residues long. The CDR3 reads CASSSGSGSEQYF. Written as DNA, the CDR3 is TGTGCCAGCAGCTCGGGCTCCGGGAGTGAGCAGTACTTC.

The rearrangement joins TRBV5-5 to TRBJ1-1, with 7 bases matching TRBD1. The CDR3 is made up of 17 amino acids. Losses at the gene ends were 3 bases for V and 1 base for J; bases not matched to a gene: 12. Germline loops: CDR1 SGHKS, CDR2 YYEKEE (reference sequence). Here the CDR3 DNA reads TGTGCCAGCAGCTCCTCTGCACTACAGGGGAGGAACACTGAAGCTTTCTTT. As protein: CASSSSALQGRNTEAFF.

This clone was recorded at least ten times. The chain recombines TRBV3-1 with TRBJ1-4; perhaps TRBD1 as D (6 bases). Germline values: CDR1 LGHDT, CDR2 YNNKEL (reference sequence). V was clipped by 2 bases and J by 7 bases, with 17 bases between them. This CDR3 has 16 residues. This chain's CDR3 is CASSQRQGFRGEKLFF. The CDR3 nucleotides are TGTGCCAGCAGCCAACGGCAGGGGTTTAGGGGTGAAAAACTGTTTTTT.

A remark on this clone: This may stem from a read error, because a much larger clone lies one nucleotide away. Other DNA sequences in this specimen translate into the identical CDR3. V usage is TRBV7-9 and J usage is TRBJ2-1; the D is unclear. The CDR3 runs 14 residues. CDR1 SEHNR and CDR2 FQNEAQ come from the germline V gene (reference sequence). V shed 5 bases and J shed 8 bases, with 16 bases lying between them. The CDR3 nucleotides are TGTGCCAGCAGCAAATCCGGTGGCGGCTATGAGCAGTTCTTC. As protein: CASSKSGGGYEQFF.

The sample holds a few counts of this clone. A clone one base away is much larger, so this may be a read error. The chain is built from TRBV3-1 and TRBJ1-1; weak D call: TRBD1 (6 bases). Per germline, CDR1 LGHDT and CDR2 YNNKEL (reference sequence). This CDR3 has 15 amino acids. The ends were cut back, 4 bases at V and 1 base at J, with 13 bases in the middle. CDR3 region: CASSLIGGGNTEAFF. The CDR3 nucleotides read TGTGCCAGCAGCCTTATAGGGGGGGGGAACACTGAAGCTTTCTTT.

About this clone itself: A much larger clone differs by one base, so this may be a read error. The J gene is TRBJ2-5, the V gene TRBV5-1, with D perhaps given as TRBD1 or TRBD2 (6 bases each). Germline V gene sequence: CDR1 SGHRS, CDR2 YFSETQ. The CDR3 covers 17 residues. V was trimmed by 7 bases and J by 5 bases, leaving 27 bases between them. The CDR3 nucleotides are TGCGCCAGCGAGGCGTATGTGTCGGGGGCTAGAGGGGAGACCCAGTACTTC. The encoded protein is CASEAYVSGARGETQYF.

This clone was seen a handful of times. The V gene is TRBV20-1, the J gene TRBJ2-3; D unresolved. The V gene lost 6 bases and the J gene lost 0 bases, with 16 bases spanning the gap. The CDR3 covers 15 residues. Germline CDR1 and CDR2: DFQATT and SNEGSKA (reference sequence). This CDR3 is CSATDDPASTDTQYF. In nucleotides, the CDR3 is TGCAGTGCCACAGACGACCCGGCTAGCACAGATACGCAGTATTTT.

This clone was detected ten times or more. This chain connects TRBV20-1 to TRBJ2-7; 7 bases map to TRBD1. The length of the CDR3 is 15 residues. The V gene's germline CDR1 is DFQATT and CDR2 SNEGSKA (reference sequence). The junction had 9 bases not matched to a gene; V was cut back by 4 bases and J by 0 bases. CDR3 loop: CSATRQDRPSYEQYF. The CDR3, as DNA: TGCAGTGCTACCCGTCAGGACAGGCCCTCCTACGAGCAGTACTTC.

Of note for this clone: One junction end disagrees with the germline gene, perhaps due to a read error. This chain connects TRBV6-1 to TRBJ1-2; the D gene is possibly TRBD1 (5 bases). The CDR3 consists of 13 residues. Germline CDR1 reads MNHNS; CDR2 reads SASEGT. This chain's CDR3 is CASSAWGSGGYTF. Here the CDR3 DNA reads TGTGCCAGTAGTGCATGGGGGAGTGGTGGCTACACCTTC.